This T cell receptor beta chain was profiled in a study of cytomegalovirus exposure and HLA in healthy donors. Findings of the study overall: Most observed TCR sequences were rare, whereas some public TCRs were detected in many donors.

Notes on this clone: The antigen remains unidentified.

Assay used: immunoSEQ multiplex PCR; TCRdb lists only in-frame clones, some missing. The table lists 250,000 to 300,000 clones, around 90% of them singletons. The CDR3 runs to 13 residues. CDR1 is LGHNA and CDR2 is YSLEER in the germline V gene. Trimming stripped 0 bases from V and 5 bases from J, with 7 bases between. The sequence was collected from a woman aged 18-35 years in good health and CMV-seronegative. The chain recombines TRBV4-3 with TRBJ1-1; D not certain. The sequenced sample was PBMCs. CDR3 bases: TGCGCCAGCAGCCAAGACATACGGACTGAAGCTTTCTTT. This translates into CASSQDIRTEAFF.